This T cell receptor beta chain was sequenced during a study of blood T cell repertoires in COVID-19. Study overall: Acute and convalescent COVID-19 samples came from the United States, Italy and Spain. In each case, the material was cDNA or gDNA derived from T cells, B-cell-depleted T cells, or PBMCs.

Trimming stripped 4 bases from V and 6 bases from J, with 11 bases between. Germline values: CDR1 LGHDT, CDR2 YNNKEL (reference sequence). The CDR3 length is 13 residues. Original processing notes: Amplified reference gene primers provided the basis for estimating nucleated cell counts. This table comes from immunoSEQ multiplex PCR, and its TCRdb copy is limited to in-frame clones, with some not included. That table is the source of V, J and clone size, and D and trimming were worked out from the DNA. The repertoire includes about 150,000 clones, around 82% of them detected once, and 6.9% sits in the top ten. Patients from Seattle were sampled longitudinally, starting during active infection.

The rearrangement joins TRBV3-1 (or the pseudogene TRBV3-2) to TRBJ2-3; the D gene is possibly TRBD2 (5 bases). The sample consisted of peripheral blood. The clonotype comes from a man aged 80 or over with COVID-19, enrolled during active disease. CDR3 loop: CASSPGRADTQYF. CDR3 bases: TGTGCCAGCAGCCCCGGGCGGGCGGATACGCAGTATTTT.